This T cell receptor (beta chain) was sequenced for a study of blood T cell repertoires in COVID-19. Study at large: COVID-19 samples collected from the United States, Italy and Spain covered acute and convalescent phases.

Germline assignment: CDR1 LGHDT and CDR2 YNNKEL (reference sequence). The CDR3 length is 15 residues. The ends lost 4 bases at V and 3 bases at J; junction bases unmatched: 9. As originally analysed: Cell counts per sample came from amplifying reference gene primers. TCRdb's table, derived via immunoSEQ multiplex PCR, lists solely in-frame clones and lacks some. Clone size and the V and J calls come from that table; the DNA yielded D and trimming. This sample has fewer than 250,000 clones; about 83% occur once, and the top ten carry about 4%. This clone was seen a few times. Sequencing used peripheral blood. The source is a man aged 45 to 65 with acute or convalescent COVID-19. The rearrangement joins TRBV3-1 (or the pseudogene TRBV3-2) to TRBJ2-7; 7 bases are shared with TRBD2. CDR3 DNA: TGTGCCAGCAGCCCGCTTAGCCGGGGGGTCTACGAGCAGTACTTC. It is translated as CASSPLSRGVYEQYF.